This T cell receptor beta chain emerged from a study of T cells in Graves' hyperthyroidism and ophthalmopathy. Study as a whole: Pretreatment peripheral blood was obtained at initial diagnosis. Overall study results and limits: Peripheral blood also featured most of the thyroid clonotypes expanded above 0.001.

Exclusions: uncontrolled infection, other autoimmune disease, pregnancy, lactation. Orbital computed tomography, thyroid ultrasound, serum thyroxine and TRAb, and clinical symptoms together informed the diagnoses. This clonotype came up many times. Its matching antigen is unknown. The germline CDR1 and CDR2 sequences are MNHNS and SASEGT. This CDR3 comprises 15 residues. Deletions cut 6 bases from V and 2 bases from J, with 17 bases between. RNA transcripts were the template for amplifying TCR beta CDR3 regions. The HTBI primer set served for first-round RT-PCR of the TCR CDR3. In TCRdb, the multiplex PCR reads were re-called with MiXCR into one record per CDR3 protein. The data hold a few hundred thousand distinct CDR3 sequences, with approximately 22% observed a single time.

Material: blood. The chain is built from TRBV6-1 and TRBJ2-7, with TRBD2 as a possible D gene (6 bases). The sequence came from a woman aged 45 to 65 with Graves' hyperthyroidism. The chain's CDR3 is CASRKFGTGAYEQYF. In nucleotides, the CDR3 is TGTGCCAGCAGGAAGTTTGGGACTGGTGCCTACGAGCAGTACTTC.